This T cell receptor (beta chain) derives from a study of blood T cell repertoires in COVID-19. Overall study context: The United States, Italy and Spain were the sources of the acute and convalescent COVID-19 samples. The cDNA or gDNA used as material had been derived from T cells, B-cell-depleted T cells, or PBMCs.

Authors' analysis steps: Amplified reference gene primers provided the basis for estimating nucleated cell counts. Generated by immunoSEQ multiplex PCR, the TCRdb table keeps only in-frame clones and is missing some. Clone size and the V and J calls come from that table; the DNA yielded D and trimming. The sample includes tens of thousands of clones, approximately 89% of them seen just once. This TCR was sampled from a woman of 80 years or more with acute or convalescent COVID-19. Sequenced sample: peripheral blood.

The CDR3 nucleotides are TGCGCCAGCGGGGGGTTGATGAACACCGGGGAGCTGTTTTTT. It codes for CASGGLMNTGELFF. The rearrangement joins TRBV10-2 to TRBJ2-2; D perhaps matches TRBD2 (6 bases). Trimming removed 8 bases at V and 1 base at J, with 11 bases between. Germline V CDR1 and CDR2: WSHSY, SAAADI. This CDR3 is built from 14 residues.